This T cell receptor (beta chain) comes out of a study of blood T cell repertoires in COVID-19. At the level of the study: COVID-19 samples from acute and convalescent phases originated in the United States, Italy and Spain.

In the original workflow: Using reference gene primer amplification, nucleated cell counts were estimated. Repertoires were generated with immunoSEQ multiplex PCR, while TCRdb's copy carries only in-frame clones and drops some. V, J and clone size reflect that table, while D and trimming were determined from the DNA. This sample yields 150,000 or so clones, of which about 87% are seen a single time; approximately 6.5% belongs to the top ten. From germline, CDR1 is SNHLY and CDR2 FYNNEI. With 2 bases removed from V and 5 bases from J, the gap between germline ends came to 9 bases. CDR3 length: 13 amino acids.

The origin of this receptor is a man at least 80 years old with acute or convalescent COVID-19. The sequencing input was peripheral blood. The chain joins TRBV2 to TRBJ1-1; weak D call: TRBD1 (5 bases). CDR3 DNA sequence: TGTGCCAGCAGTGAACGACCAGGGACTGAAGCTTTCTTT. Amino acids: CASSERPGTEAFF.